Following are 19 T cell receptor beta chains from one sample sequenced in a study of human versus mouse CDR3 diversity and MHC coevolution. Libraries were prepared by immunoSEQ multiplex PCR; TCRdb keeps only in-frame clonotypes and omits some of them. The sample consists of 55,000 to 65,000 clones, roughly 93% of them appearing once. What was sequenced was naive CD4+ T cells from blood. Subset given: CD45RO-negative CD62L-positive naive CD4 T cells. The receptors were sampled from a person between 55 and 69 years old in good health.

In DNA form, the CDR3 reads TGTGCCAGCAGAGTCCACACAGGGAGTAGCAATCAGCCCCAGCATTTT. Translation: CASRVHTGSSNQPQHF. The V call is TRBV28, the J call TRBJ1-5, with D perhaps TRBD1 (6 bases). Trimming removed 6 bases at V and 0 bases at J, with 15 bases between. The CDR3 is made up of 16 amino acids. Per germline, CDR1 MDHEN and CDR2 SYDVKM.

The chain combines TRBV5-4 with TRBJ1-1; weak D call: TRBD1 (5 bases). Germline-derived CDR1 and CDR2 are SGHNT and YYREEE (reference sequence). The V and J ends lost 4 bases and 0 bases respectively, with 10 bases between them. The CDR3 is made up of 14 amino acids. CDR3 sequence: CASSPGSMNTEAFF. The CDR3 nucleotides are TGTGCCAGCAGCCCAGGGTCTATGAACACTGAAGCTTTCTTT.

This sequence joins TRBV6-5 and TRBJ2-2, with a possible D match to TRBD1 (6 bases). The CDR3 has 15 amino acids. CDR1 MNHEY and CDR2 SVGAGI come from the germline V gene. Trimming took 6 bases from V and 0 from J, leaving 11 bases between them. The CDR3 nucleotides are TGTGCCAGCAGGGACAGAGCAACGAACACCGGGGAGCTGTTTTTT. Translating gives CASRDRATNTGELFF.

The J gene is TRBJ2-5, the V gene TRBV7-7, with TRBD2 as a possible D gene (6 bases). The CDR3 sequence is 15 residues long. Germline lookup yields CDR1 SSHAT and CDR2 FNYEAQ (reference sequence). The V end was cut by 4 bases, the J end by 2 bases, with 14 bases between. The CDR3 DNA follows: TGTGCCAGCAGCTCGGGGGTTGGCGCTCAAGAGACCCAGTACTTC. This codes for CASSSGVGAQETQYF.

The gene calls are TRBV29-1 and TRBJ2-3; 7 bases are a match to TRBD1. CDR1 and CDR2 from the germline V gene are SQVTM and ANQGSEA. The length of the CDR3 is 13 residues. Trimming at V came to 5 bases and at J to 6 bases, leaving 8 bases not matched to a gene. CDR3: CSVRDSPGDTQYF. The CDR3 nucleotides read TGCAGCGTTAGGGACAGCCCCGGGGATACGCAGTATTTT.

This chain uses TRBV12-5 with TRBJ1-5, with D unclear. The CDR3 consists of 12 residues. Germline CDR1 and CDR2: LGHNT and FRNRAP. Trimming cost V 3 bases and J 11 bases, with 11 bases left between them. The CDR3 region is CASGFNREAQHF. Written as DNA, the CDR3 is TGTGCTAGTGGTTTTAATAGGGAGGCCCAGCATTTT.

The gene calls are TRBV19 and TRBJ1-1; D is unresolved. Germline assignment: CDR1 LNHDA and CDR2 SQIVND (reference sequence). The CDR3 totals 14 residues. The ends were cut back, 3 bases at V and 4 bases at J, with 12 bases in the middle. This chain's CDR3 is CASSIRQSSTEAFF. The CDR3 nucleotides are TGTGCCAGTAGTATCAGGCAGTCCTCCACTGAAGCTTTCTTT.

The chain recombines TRBV5-1 with TRBJ1-2; D possibly corresponds to TRBD1 (5 bases). The CDR3 sequence is 13 residues long. Germline V gene lookup returns CDR1 SGHRS and CDR2 YFSETQ. V lost 2 bases and J 4 bases, leaving 9 bases between the germline ends. For the CDR3, the DNA is TGCGCCAGCAGCTTTGGACAATCCTATGGCTACACCTTC. It codes for CASSFGQSYGYTF.

The chain recombines TRBV9 with TRBJ2-3; 11 nucleotides line up with TRBD2. The CDR3 is 16 amino acids. The V gene end was trimmed by 1 base and the J gene end by 1 base; junction bases not matched to a gene: 2. CDR1 and CDR2 (germline): SGDLS, YYNGEE. DNA of the CDR3: TGTGCCAGCAGCGTACTGACTAGCGGGGGCACAGATACGCAGTATTTT. Residues: CASSVLTSGGTDTQYF. The full variable domain, in which reference TRBV9 and TRBJ2-3 provide the parts outside the CDR3, is DSGVTQTPKHLITATGQRVTLRCSPRSGDLSVYWYQQSLDQGLQFLIQYYNGEERAKGNILERFSAQQFPDLHSELNLSSLELGDSALYFCASSVLTSGGTDTQYFGPGTRLTVL.

The J gene is TRBJ2-2, the V gene TRBV5-1; possibly TRBD1 for D (6 bases). The CDR3 extends over 13 amino acids. The V end lost 0 bases, the J end lost 8 bases, and 8 bases lay between the germline ends. Germline CDR1 is SGHRS and CDR2 is YFSETQ. In DNA, the CDR3 is TGCGCCAGCAGCTTGGTAGGACAGGGGGAGCTGTTTTTT. Its translation: CASSLVGQGELFF.

This chain links TRBV5-4 with TRBJ2-7, with a weak D call TRBD2 (6 bases). Germline V CDR1 and CDR2: SGHNT, YYREEE (reference sequence). The CDR3 runs to 14 residues. Deletions cut 0 bases from V and 2 bases from J, with 9 bases between. CDR3: CASSLGGNPYEQYF. CDR3 in DNA: TGTGCCAGCAGCTTGGGCGGGAATCCCTACGAGCAGTACTTC. The variable domain in full, with the rest retrieved from reference TRBV5-4 and TRBJ2-7, is ETGVTQSPTHLIKTRGQQVTLRCSSQSGHNTVSWYQQALGQGPQFIFQYYREEENGRGNFPPRFSGLQFPNYSSELNVNALELDDSALYLCASSLGGNPYEQYFGPGTRLTVT.

The chain employs TRBV6-5 and TRBJ2-5, with a tentative D call TRBD1 (5 bases). Trimming removed 7 bases at V and 5 bases at J, with 14 bases between. The CDR3 extends over 13 amino acids. Germline loops: CDR1 MNHEY, CDR2 SVGAGI. The CDR3 DNA follows: TGTGCCAGCAAAGTTAGGGGATGGGAGACCCAGTACTTC. Translating gives CASKVRGWETQYF.

This sequence joins TRBV7-3 and TRBJ2-2; 7 bases line up with TRBD1. There are 15 residues in the CDR3. After removal of 5 bases from V and 4 bases from J, the junction contained 7 bases not matched to a gene. The germline V gene encodes CDR1 SGHTA and CDR2 FQGTGA. DNA of the CDR3: TGTGCCAGCAGCACGGACAGGCCCCCCACCGGGGAGCTGTTTTTT. The encoded protein is CASSTDRPPTGELFF. The full variable domain, in which reference TRBV7-3 and TRBJ2-2 provide the parts outside the CDR3, is GAGVSQTPSNKVTEKGKYVELRCDPISGHTALYWYRQSLGQGPEFLIYFQGTGAADDSGLPNDRFFAVRPEGSVSTLKIQRTERGDSAVYLCASSTDRPPTGELFFGEGSRLTVL.

The chain is built from TRBV29-1 and TRBJ2-3, with TRBD2 matching over 11 bases. CDR3 length equals 15 residues. Germline-derived CDR1 and CDR2 are SQVTM and ANQGSEA. Trimming took 4 bases from V and 2 from J; bases not matched to a gene: 5. The CDR3 nucleotides are TGCAGCGTTGGAGGGACTAGCGGATACACAGATACGCAGTATTTT. This gives the protein CSVGGTSGYTDTQYF.

This chain joins TRBV19 and TRBJ2-1; tentative D call: TRBD1 (5 bases). The germline V gene has CDR1 LNHDA and CDR2 SQIVND (reference sequence). The CDR3 has 14 amino acids. Between the trimmed V and J ends, which lost 5 bases and 7 bases, there was a span of 15 bases. The CDR3 DNA follows: TGTGCCAGTAGTCTGGGGCTCCCAACTAATGAGCAGTTCTTC. This translates into CASSLGLPTNEQFF.

The gene calls are TRBV6-1 and TRBJ1-2; no firm D call. The germline gives CDR1 MNHNS, CDR2 SASEGT. With 7 bases removed from V and 1 base from J, the gap between germline ends came to 16 bases. The CDR3 sequence is 15 residues long. The CDR3, as DNA: TGTGCCAGCAAGTTTTCGACGGGGAGTAACTATGGCTACACCTTC. Protein: CASKFSTGSNYGYTF.

Regarding this clone: Other DNA variants within this sample encode the same CDR3. Here the CDR3 reads CASTKTIGGGQGPNTEAFF. CDR3 in DNA: TGTGCCAGCACCAAAACCATCGGTGGGGGACAGGGGCCGAACACTGAAGCTTTCTTT. The chain is built from TRBV11-2 and TRBJ1-1, with 10 bases lining up with TRBD1. The CDR3 runs 19 residues. From germline, CDR1 is SGHAT and CDR2 FQNNGV. Unmatched junction bases numbered 18, after V lost 7 bases and J lost 1 base.

The V and J genes are TRBV4-1 and TRBJ1-6; perhaps TRBD1 as D (5 bases). This CDR3 comprises 17 residues. Deletions cut 4 bases from V and 7 bases from J, with 20 bases between. Germline lookup yields CDR1 MGHRA and CDR2 YSYEKL. In nucleotides, the CDR3 is TGCGCCAGCAGCCCCCATGACCGACAGTCACCAAATTCACCCCTCCACTTT. It translates to CASSPHDRQSPNSPLHF.

The table lists this clone with a count of one. The CDR3 nucleotides are TGTGCCAGCAGTTATAGTGGGGCGAAAGAGACCCAGTACTTC. This codes for CASSYSGAKETQYF. The chain joins TRBV27 to TRBJ2-5, with D possibly matching TRBD1 (5 bases). Trimming took off 4 bases at V and 3 bases at J, with 12 bases between the two ends. In germline, CDR1 is MNHEY, CDR2 SMNVEV (reference sequence). This CDR3 region has 14 residues.